Listed below are T cell receptor beta chains from one sample, sequenced in a study of CD8+CD57+ T cells in acquired aplastic anemia. TCRdb passed the reads through MiXCR, listing each CDR3 protein once. Seen here are 150,000 to 200,000 distinct CDR3 sequences, roughly 40% observed once, and the top ten hold about 1.1%. Sequences were obtained from sorted CD4+, CD8+, or CD8+CD57+ T cells (not recorded which) from PBMCs. The receptor set was obtained from a human donor in good health. Each CDR3 is given with its conserved first and last residue. The D gene is left open where the match is weak. Size is omitted from some rows. Given values are once, few, many or a class for expanded clones.

d_call clone_size j_call v_call cdr3_aa cdr3_nt
TRBD2 NA TRBJ2-2 TRBV20-1 CSATFTGGGELFF TGCAGTGCTACCTTCACGGGGGGCGGGGAGCTGTTTTTT
TRBD1 NA TRBJ2-3 TRBV7-6 CASSERQGWDTQYF TGTGCCAGCAGCGAAAGACAGGGGTGGGATACGCAGTATTTT
NA NA TRBJ2-7 TRBV7-9 CAGSRADSYEQYF TGTGCCGGATCTAGGGCTGACTCCTACGAGCAGTACTTC
TRBD1 few TRBJ1-4 TRBV7-2 CASSIQGALSEKLFF TGTGCCAGCAGCATACAGGGGGCGCTTAGTGAAAAACTGTTTTTT
NA many TRBJ1-5 TRBV19 CASSLADYSNQPQHF TGTGCCAGTAGCCTGGCTGATTATAGCAATCAGCCCCAGCATTTT
NA many TRBJ1-5 TRBV10-3 CAISESSTAVQPQHF TGTGCCATCAGTGAGTCGTCGACAGCGGTTCAGCCCCAGCATTTT
NA NA TRBJ2-7 TRBV24-1 CATSGGPGALDEQYF TGTGCCACCAGTGGAGGACCCGGGGCGTTGGACGAGCAGTACTTC
TRBD1 few TRBJ1-1 TRBV4-3 CASSQAGLGQGRTEAFF TGCGCCAGCAGCCAAGCCGGACTAGGACAGGGGCGCACTGAAGCTTTCTTT
NA few TRBJ1-1 TRBV2 CASRPTGQVEAFF TGTGCCAGCAGGCCAACGGGACAAGTCGAAGCTTTCTTT
TRBD2 many TRBJ2-1 TRBV20-1 CSAETSGQDEQFF TGCAGTGCGGAGACTAGCGGGCAAGATGAGCAGTTCTTC
NA once TRBJ1-2 TRBV12-3/TRBV12-4 CASTTPRGANLSPLNYGYTF TGTGCCAGCACGACCCCGCGAGGGGCCAATCTTTCCCCCCTTAACTATGGCTACACCTTC
NA NA TRBJ2-3 TRBV20-1 CSARDIEPATDTQYF TGCAGTGCTAGAGATATCGAGCCGGCAACAGATACGCAGTATTTT
NA NA TRBJ1-3 TRBV3-1 CASSQVQAYSGNTIYF TGTGCCAGCAGCCAAGTTCAGGCGTACTCTGGAAACACCATATATTTT
TRBD1 NA TRBJ2-7 TRBV7-6 CASSQGQGWTYEQYF TGTGCCAGCAGCCAAGGACAGGGGTGGACTTACGAGCAGTACTTC
NA many TRBJ2-1 TRBV20-1 CSARSQGPSSYNEQFF TGCAGTGCTAGATCACAGGGTCCAAGCTCCTACAATGAGCAGTTCTTC
NA NA TRBJ1-2 TRBV7-9 CASSLDGVNYGYTF TGTGCCAGCAGCTTAGACGGGGTGAACTATGGCTACACCTTC
NA NA TRBJ2-2 TRBV29-1 CSAETGNTGELFF TGCAGCGCAGAGACAGGGAACACCGGGGAGCTGTTTTTT
NA many TRBJ2-7 TRBV20-1 CSARGSRSGTGYEQYF TGCAGTGCTAGGGGGTCTCGGAGCGGAACAGGGTACGAGCAGTACTTC
NA many TRBJ2-1 TRBV7-7 CASSLMTGSYNEQFF TGTGCCAGCAGCTTAATGACAGGCTCCTACAATGAGCAGTTCTTC
NA many TRBJ2-7 TRBV6-4 CASSPERHGYEQYF TGTGCCAGTTCGCCAGAGAGGCATGGATACGAGCAGTACTTC
NA NA TRBJ2-7 TRBV5-1 CASSLVGQLLKNCEQYF TGCGCCAGCAGCTTGGTGGGGCAGCTTCTCAAAAACTGCGAGCAGTACTTC
NA many TRBJ2-7 TRBV30 CAWSAGRSYEQYF TGTGCCTGGAGTGCAGGACGGTCCTACGAGCAGTACTTC
TRBD1 NA TRBJ1-1 TRBV10-2 CASSRGQGTEAFF TGCGCCAGCAGCCGCGGACAGGGCACTGAAGCTTTCTTT
NA few TRBJ2-7 TRBV2 CASSEGGTYEQYF TGTGCCAGCAGTGAAGGGGGTACCTACGAGCAGTACTTC
NA NA TRBJ2-5 TRBV10-3 CAISDDQYQETQYF TGTGCCATCAGCGATGACCAGTACCAAGAGACCCAGTACTTC
TRBD1 NA TRBJ1-2 TRBV11-1 CASSPKGDRGYVGYTF TGTGCCAGCAGCCCAAAGGGGGACAGGGGATATGTTGGCTACACCTTC
TRBD2 NA TRBJ2-5 TRBV29-1 CSVGSGGARETQYF TGCAGCGTTGGTAGCGGGGGGGCGAGAGAGACCCAGTACTTC
TRBD1 NA TRBJ2-2 TRBV29-1 CSLTGYNGELFF TGCAGCCTGACAGGGTACAACGGGGAGCTGTTTTTT
TRBD1 once TRBJ1-2 TRBV6-5 CASSFTRDRGSDGYTF TGTGCCAGCAGTTTCACGAGGGACAGGGGATCCGATGGCTACACCTTC
NA many TRBJ1-5 TRBV20-1 CSASDNVNQPQHF TGCAGTGCTAGCGACAATGTCAATCAGCCCCAGCATTTT
NA NA TRBJ1-6 TRBV19 CASERQTNQPLHF TGTGCCAGCGAGCGACAGACTAATCAGCCCCTCCACTTT
TRBD1 NA TRBJ2-7 TRBV6-1 CASSLGQALGGEQYF TGTGCCAGCAGCTTGGGACAGGCCCTAGGGGGCGAGCAGTACTTC
NA NA TRBJ2-5 TRBV7-8 CASSPGMKTQYF TGTGCCAGCAGCCCAGGGATGAAGACCCAGTACTTC
TRBD1 many TRBJ2-5 TRBV2 CASSGGNRGQETQYF TGTGCCAGCAGTGGGGGTAACAGGGGACAAGAGACCCAGTACTTC
TRBD1 NA TRBJ1-1 TRBV25-1 CASSEGQPVVTEAFF TGTGCCAGCAGTGAGGGACAGCCAGTCGTCACTGAAGCTTTCTTT
TRBD1 NA TRBJ1-4 TRBV18 CASSPGQGPNEKLFF TGTGCCAGCTCACCCGGACAGGGGCCTAATGAAAAACTGTTTTTT
NA few TRBJ2-2 TRBV25-1 CASSVDLITGELFF TGTGCCAGCAGTGTGGACCTAATCACCGGGGAGCTGTTTTTT
TRBD1 few TRBJ1-5 TRBV7-2 CASSPRGNQPQHF TGTGCCAGCAGCCCCAGGGGGAATCAGCCCCAGCATTTT
TRBD1 many TRBJ2-7 TRBV5-1 CASSPGQGAHEQYF TGCGCCAGCAGCCCGGGACAGGGGGCACACGAGCAGTACTTC
TRBD1 few TRBJ1-5 TRBV20-1 CSATGTGDQPQHF TGCAGTGCTACTGGGACAGGGGATCAGCCCCAGCATTTT
NA NA TRBJ2-2 TRBV20-1 CSASEAGNTGELFF TGCAGTGCTAGCGAAGCGGGGAACACCGGGGAGCTGTTTTTT
NA many TRBJ2-7 TRBV5-1 CASSLEHYGHEQYF TGCGCCAGCAGCTTGGAACACTACGGCCACGAGCAGTACTTC
TRBD1 many TRBJ2-1 TRBV4-3 CASSLGTGGTIHEQFF TGCGCCAGCAGCCTGGGGACAGGGGGTACCATCCATGAGCAGTTCTTC
TRBD1 NA TRBJ2-6 TRBV18 CASSSLQGKSGANVLTF TGTGCCAGCTCATCTTTACAGGGGAAGTCTGGGGCCAACGTCCTGACTTTC
TRBD1 many TRBJ1-5 TRBV2 CASRDGTGDYQPQHF TGTGCCAGCAGGGACGGGACAGGGGATTATCAGCCCCAGCATTTT
NA NA TRBJ2-5 TRBV20-1 CSAGGKETQYF TGCAGTGCCGGTGGTAAAGAGACCCAGTACTTC
TRBD1 few TRBJ1-2 TRBV28 CASSPTGGAYGYTF TGTGCCAGCAGTCCGACAGGGGGCGCATATGGCTACACCTTC
TRBD1 NA TRBJ1-6 TRBV28 CASSLGTGGKLFNSPLHF TGTGCCAGCAGTTTGGGGACAGGGGGCAAGTTGTTCAATTCACCCCTCCACTTT
NA NA TRBJ1-1 TRBV19 CASSQSGDTEAFF TGTGCCAGTAGCCAATCGGGAGACACTGAAGCTTTCTTT
NA few TRBJ2-5 TRBV9 CASSVAGTRQETQYF TGTGCCAGCAGCGTAGCTGGTACCCGACAAGAGACCCAGTACTTC
NA many TRBJ1-2 TRBV6-2/TRBV6-3 CASSTIPNGYTF TGTGCCAGCAGTACTATTCCTAATGGCTACACCTTC
TRBD1 many TRBJ2-3 TRBV5-1 CASSLGQGSDTQYF TGCGCCAGCAGCTTGGGACAGGGGTCAGATACGCAGTATTTT
TRBD1 NA TRBJ1-1 TRBV2 CASKPGQYQNTEAFF TGTGCCAGCAAGCCGGGACAGTACCAGAACACTGAAGCTTTCTTT
NA NA TRBJ1-2 TRBV4-3 CASSQDHTVTNYGYTF TGCGCCAGCAGCCAAGATCATACAGTCACTAACTATGGCTACACCTTC
TRBD1 once TRBJ1-4 TRBV2 CARTDRGREKLFF TGTGCCAGGACGGACAGGGGGCGTGAAAAACTGTTTTTT